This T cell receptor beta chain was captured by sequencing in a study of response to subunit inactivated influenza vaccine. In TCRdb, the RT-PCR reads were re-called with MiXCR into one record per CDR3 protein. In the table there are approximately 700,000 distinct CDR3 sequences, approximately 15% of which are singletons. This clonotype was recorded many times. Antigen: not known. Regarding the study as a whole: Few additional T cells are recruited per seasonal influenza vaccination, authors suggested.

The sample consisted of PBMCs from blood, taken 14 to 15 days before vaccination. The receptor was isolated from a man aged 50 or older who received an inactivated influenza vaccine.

The CDR3 is CASSRQVYGNEQFF. The CDR3 bases are TGCGCCAGCAGCCGACAGGTATATGGCAATGAGCAGTTCTTC. The gene calls are TRBV4-3 and TRBJ2-1; tentatively, D is TRBD1 (6 bases). CDR1 LGHNA and CDR2 YSLEER come from the germline V gene. V was shortened by 4 bases and J by 6 bases, with 13 bases between the two germline ends. The CDR3 runs to 14 residues.